This T cell receptor (beta chain) is from a study of immune evolution from preneoplasia to lung adenocarcinoma. This clone was observed a handful of times. The antigen remains unidentified. Study conclusions and caveats: Normal lung had the highest top T cell clone frequencies. Later-stage lesions appeared to have more T cells, more diversity, less clonality.

Patients had resection in Japan or China between the mid-2010s and the late 2010s. Two lung cancer pathologists independently confirmed each histologic diagnosis. Clones were read by immunoSEQ multiplex PCR, and TCRdb kept only the in-frame ones, dropping some. The sample consists of thousands of clones, roughly four fifths of them appearing once. The clonotype comes from an older donor with lung adenocarcinoma. Sequencing used FFPE adjacent normal lung tissue.

CDR3 protein: CASVQGANNYGYTF. In DNA, the CDR3 is TGTGCCAGCGTACAGGGGGCCAATAACTATGGCTACACCTTC. V usage is TRBV2 and J usage is TRBJ1-2, with 9 bases fitting TRBD1. With V trimmed by 8 bases and J by 1 base, 5 bases remained unmatched. The CDR3 runs to 14 residues. Per the germline V gene, CDR1 is SNHLY and CDR2 is FYNNEI.